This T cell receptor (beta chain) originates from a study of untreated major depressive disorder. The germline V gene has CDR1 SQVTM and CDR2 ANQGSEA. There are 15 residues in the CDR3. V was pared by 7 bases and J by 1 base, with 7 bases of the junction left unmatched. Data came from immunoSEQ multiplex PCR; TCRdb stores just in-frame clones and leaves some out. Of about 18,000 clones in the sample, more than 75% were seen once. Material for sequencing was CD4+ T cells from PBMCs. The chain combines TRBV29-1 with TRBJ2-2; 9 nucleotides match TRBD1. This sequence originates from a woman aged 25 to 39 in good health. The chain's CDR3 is CSAGGQGLNTGELFF. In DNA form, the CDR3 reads TGCAGCGCCGGGGGACAGGGTTTGAACACCGGGGAGCTGTTTTTT.